This T cell receptor (beta chain) was obtained from a study of shared T cell receptors in the human thymus. The repertoire was sequenced with immunoSEQ multiplex PCR; TCRdb's copy has only in-frame clones and lacks some. The sample lists hundreds of thousands of clones; around 87% were seen once. CDR1 and CDR2 (germline): SGHRS, YFSETQ. The CDR3 covers 16 residues. J lost 0 bases, V lost 0 bases, and 2 bases had no gene match. The sample also formed part of further work on human thymus T cells. Per that study: Corrective heart surgery yielded resections, and these provided the thymus tissue.

This receptor was identified in a boy less than two years old with a congenital heart defect. Input material: thymocytes. The chain has TRBV5-1 and TRBJ2-2; 7 bases align to TRBD1. The CDR3 loop reads CASSLVDRANTGELFF. Written as DNA, the CDR3 is TGCGCCAGCAGCTTGGTCGACAGGGCGAACACCGGGGAGCTGTTTTTT. Full variable domain (rest looked up from reference TRBV5-1 and TRBJ2-2): KAGVTQTPRYLIKTRGQQVTLSCSPISGHRSVSWYQQTPGQGLQFLFEYFSETQRNKGNFPGRFSGRQFSNSRSEMNVSTLELGDSALYLCASSLVDRANTGELFFGEGSRLTVL.